These T cell receptor beta chains were read from a single sample in a study of T cell responses to AZD1222 COVID-19 vaccine. Measured with immunoSEQ multiplex PCR; TCRdb has only the in-frame clones, and not every one. Counted here are approximately 70,000 clones, roughly four fifths occurring once; the ten biggest clones make up 5.4%. The sample was peripheral blood, taken on day 0 of AZD1222 vaccination. These receptor sequences come from an adult in good health. CDR3s include the opening cysteine and the closing phenylalanine or tryptophan. A D gene is named only where the DNA matches it firmly. Not all rows give a size; the values are once, few, many and, for expanded clones, a class.

v_gene: TRBV2
d_gene: NA
j_gene: TRBJ2-3
abundance: once
CDR3nt: TGTGCCAGCAGGGACATCACAGATACGCAGTATTTT
CDR3aa: CASRDITDTQYF

v_gene: TRBV18
d_gene: NA
j_gene: TRBJ2-3
abundance: NA
CDR3nt: TGTGCCAGCTCACCTTCGACAGGTACTAGAGGGGATACGCAGTATTTT
CDR3aa: CASSPSTGTRGDTQYF

v_gene: TRBV4-2
d_gene: NA
j_gene: TRBJ1-1
abundance: NA
CDR3nt: TGTGCCAGCAGCCCCACAAAGGGGGTTACTACTGAAGCTTTCTTT
CDR3aa: CASSPTKGVTTEAFF

v_gene: TRBV12-3/TRBV12-4
d_gene: NA
j_gene: TRBJ2-7
abundance: NA
CDR3nt: TGTGCCAGCAGTTTACAGGCCTACGAGCAGTACTTC
CDR3aa: CASSLQAYEQYF

v_gene: TRBV2
d_gene: NA
j_gene: TRBJ2-3
abundance: NA
CDR3nt: TGTGCCAGCAGCATTTCCACAGATACGCAGTATTTT
CDR3aa: CASSISTDTQYF

v_gene: TRBV21-1
d_gene: NA
j_gene: TRBJ2-5
abundance: NA
CDR3nt: TGTGCCAGCAGCAAAGGGGACCCTCAGGGAGGCGAGACCCAGTACTTC
CDR3aa: CASSKGDPQGGETQYF

v_gene: TRBV9
d_gene: TRBD1
j_gene: TRBJ2-3
abundance: NA
CDR3nt: TGTGCCAGCAGCGGACAGGGAAGCACAGATACGCAGTATTTT
CDR3aa: CASSGQGSTDTQYF

v_gene: TRBV6-5
d_gene: NA
j_gene: TRBJ1-5
abundance: few
CDR3nt: TGTGCCAGCAGGATTGACAGAGTGGGCAATCAGCCCCAGCATTTT
CDR3aa: CASRIDRVGNQPQHF

v_gene: TRBV29-1
d_gene: NA
j_gene: TRBJ1-2
abundance: NA
CDR3nt: TGCAGCGTTGTACTCGAAGGCACGAGGGGTACGGACTATGGCTACACCTTC
CDR3aa: CSVVLEGTRGTDYGYTF

v_gene: TRBV6-2/TRBV6-3
d_gene: NA
j_gene: TRBJ2-7
abundance: NA
CDR3nt: TGTGCCAGCAGTTACTCGTCCAGTACCGAGCAGTACTTC
CDR3aa: CASSYSSSTEQYF

v_gene: TRBV11-3
d_gene: NA
j_gene: TRBJ2-3
abundance: once
CDR3nt: TGTGCCAGCAACGTCTATTCCGGGGGCGGCCCAGATACGCAGTATTTT
CDR3aa: CASNVYSGGGPDTQYF

v_gene: TRBV19
d_gene: TRBD1
j_gene: TRBJ2-7
abundance: NA
CDR3nt: TGTGCCACCGGACAGGGCTCCTACGAGCAGTACTTC
CDR3aa: CATGQGSYEQYF

v_gene: TRBV28
d_gene: NA
j_gene: TRBJ1-6
abundance: NA
CDR3nt: TGTGCCAGCATTGGGGGGAAAAATTCACCCCTCCACTTT
CDR3aa: CASIGGKNSPLHF

v_gene: TRBV7-2
d_gene: NA
j_gene: TRBJ2-7
abundance: NA
CDR3nt: TGTGCCAGCAGCCCGGGGGCCCGCATCCCCTACGAGCAGTACTTC
CDR3aa: CASSPGARIPYEQYF

v_gene: TRBV2
d_gene: NA
j_gene: TRBJ2-1
abundance: few
CDR3nt: TGTGCCAGCAGTGTCTCCAGGGACAATGAGCAGTTCTTC
CDR3aa: CASSVSRDNEQFF

v_gene: TRBV4-3
d_gene: NA
j_gene: TRBJ1-1
abundance: once
CDR3nt: TGCGCCAGCAGCAGGGATAGGGACACTGAAGCTTTCTTT
CDR3aa: CASSRDRDTEAFF

v_gene: TRBV30
d_gene: TRBD1
j_gene: TRBJ1-2
abundance: NA
CDR3nt: TGTGCCTGGAGGACGGCGGGGACAGGGAGTGGCTACACCTTC
CDR3aa: CAWRTAGTGSGYTF

v_gene: TRBV11-2
d_gene: NA
j_gene: TRBJ2-2
abundance: NA
CDR3nt: TGTGCCAGCAGGGGTACGGGACTTAACACCGGGGAGCTGTTTTTT
CDR3aa: CASRGTGLNTGELFF

v_gene: TRBV4-2
d_gene: NA
j_gene: TRBJ1-3
abundance: NA
CDR3nt: TGTGCCAGCAGCCAAGGGGGTTCGGGGCTCTCTGGAAACACCATATATTTT
CDR3aa: CASSQGGSGLSGNTIYF

v_gene: TRBV27
d_gene: TRBD1
j_gene: TRBJ1-3
abundance: NA
CDR3nt: TGTGCCAGCAGATCTGAGGGACAGCCCTCTGGAAACACCATATATTTT
CDR3aa: CASRSEGQPSGNTIYF

v_gene: TRBV11-3
d_gene: NA
j_gene: TRBJ1-1
abundance: NA
CDR3nt: TGTGCCAGCAGGGAGGGAGGGGCAGGTTGGACTGAAGCTTTCTTT
CDR3aa: CASREGGAGWTEAFF

v_gene: TRBV6-5
d_gene: NA
j_gene: TRBJ2-5
abundance: once
CDR3nt: TGTGCCAGCAGGCTAGAAGAGACCCAGTACTTC
CDR3aa: CASRLEETQYF

v_gene: TRBV7-8
d_gene: NA
j_gene: TRBJ1-5
abundance: NA
CDR3nt: TGTGCCAGCAGCGCGGGACGGAATAGCAATCAGCCCCAGCATTTT
CDR3aa: CASSAGRNSNQPQHF

v_gene: TRBV27
d_gene: NA
j_gene: TRBJ1-5
abundance: NA
CDR3nt: TGTGCCAGCAGTTCACACGGGCGACCTGAACAGCCCCAGCATTTT
CDR3aa: CASSSHGRPEQPQHF

v_gene: TRBV7-9
d_gene: NA
j_gene: TRBJ2-5
abundance: few
CDR3nt: TGTGCCAGCATTTGGGACCAAGAGACCCAGTACTTC
CDR3aa: CASIWDQETQYF

v_gene: TRBV10-2
d_gene: NA
j_gene: TRBJ1-2
abundance: NA
CDR3nt: TGCGCCAGCAGTGAGGGAAGGAGTGGGAACTATGGCTACACCTTC
CDR3aa: CASSEGRSGNYGYTF

v_gene: TRBV7-3
d_gene: NA
j_gene: TRBJ2-2
abundance: once
CDR3nt: TGTGCCAGCAGCTTAACAGGCCCCGGGGAGCTGTTTTTT
CDR3aa: CASSLTGPGELFF

v_gene: TRBV7-9
d_gene: NA
j_gene: TRBJ2-7
abundance: NA
CDR3nt: TGTGCCAGCACCCGAATGCAGGAGAGCTACGAGCAGTACTTC
CDR3aa: CASTRMQESYEQYF

v_gene: TRBV27
d_gene: NA
j_gene: TRBJ1-6
abundance: few
CDR3nt: TGTGCCAGCAGTCGAGAGCCGCGAGATAATTCACCCCTCCACTTT
CDR3aa: CASSREPRDNSPLHF

v_gene: TRBV3-1/TRBV3-2
d_gene: TRBD1
j_gene: TRBJ2-7
abundance: NA
CDR3nt: TGTGCCAGCAGCCAGGGGACAGGGGGCCATATATCCTACGAGCAGTACTTC
CDR3aa: CASSQGTGGHISYEQYF

v_gene: TRBV27
d_gene: NA
j_gene: TRBJ2-7
abundance: NA
CDR3nt: TGTGCCAGCAGTTTGGGTCGGGGAGACGAGCAGTACTTC
CDR3aa: CASSLGRGDEQYF

v_gene: TRBV6-4
d_gene: NA
j_gene: TRBJ2-2
abundance: once
CDR3nt: TGTGCCAGCAGTGACTCGTCTCGGAACACCGGGGAGCTGTTTTTT
CDR3aa: CASSDSSRNTGELFF

v_gene: TRBV5-6
d_gene: TRBD2
j_gene: TRBJ2-1
abundance: once
CDR3nt: TGTGCCAGCACCTGGACTAGCGGCTACAATGAGCAGTTCTTC
CDR3aa: CASTWTSGYNEQFF

v_gene: TRBV13
d_gene: TRBD2
j_gene: TRBJ2-3
abundance: NA
CDR3nt: TGTGCCAGCAGCAGGCGACTAGCGGGGGTGAGCACAGATACGCAGTATTTT
CDR3aa: CASSRRLAGVSTDTQYF

v_gene: TRBV19
d_gene: TRBD1
j_gene: TRBJ1-3
abundance: NA
CDR3nt: TGTGCCAGTAGTCCAAGACCCCACGGGACAGCCACTGGAAACACCATATATTTT
CDR3aa: CASSPRPHGTATGNTIYF

v_gene: TRBV6-5
d_gene: NA
j_gene: TRBJ1-1
abundance: NA
CDR3nt: TGTGCCAGCAGTTGGGGGGGTCAAGGCACTGAAGCTTTCTTT
CDR3aa: CASSWGGQGTEAFF

v_gene: TRBV19
d_gene: TRBD1
j_gene: TRBJ1-1
abundance: NA
CDR3nt: TGTGCCAGTAGTGAGGGACAGGGGGCCGCTGAAGCTTTCTTT
CDR3aa: CASSEGQGAAEAFF

v_gene: TRBV7-2
d_gene: TRBD1
j_gene: TRBJ1-2
abundance: NA
CDR3nt: TGTGCCAGCAGCTTAGCCAGGACAGGATATAACTATGGCTACACCTTC
CDR3aa: CASSLARTGYNYGYTF

v_gene: TRBV7-9
d_gene: TRBD1
j_gene: TRBJ1-2
abundance: NA
CDR3nt: TGTGCCAGCAGCTTCCCCTCCCAGACAGGGAAATATGGCTACACCTTC
CDR3aa: CASSFPSQTGKYGYTF

v_gene: TRBV2
d_gene: NA
j_gene: TRBJ2-5
abundance: NA
CDR3nt: TGTGCCAGCAGTGAAGCGCAGGCGGACCGCCAAGAGACCCAGTACTTC
CDR3aa: CASSEAQADRQETQYF

v_gene: TRBV4-2
d_gene: TRBD1
j_gene: TRBJ2-2
abundance: few
CDR3nt: TGTGCCAGCAGCCAAGGCGCCGGGACAGACAACACCGGGGAGCTGTTTTTT
CDR3aa: CASSQGAGTDNTGELFF

v_gene: TRBV28
d_gene: NA
j_gene: TRBJ2-4
abundance: NA
CDR3nt: TGTGCCAGCAGTTTAGAGTGGGTCAAAAACATTCAGTACTTC
CDR3aa: CASSLEWVKNIQYF

v_gene: TRBV7-2
d_gene: NA
j_gene: TRBJ2-3
abundance: NA
CDR3nt: TGTGCCAGCAGCCCTTTTTTGGCTTTCGGGGTAGATACGCAGTATTTT
CDR3aa: CASSPFLAFGVDTQYF

v_gene: TRBV7-6
d_gene: TRBD1
j_gene: TRBJ2-2
abundance: NA
CDR3nt: TGTGCCAGCAGCTTAGTGCTGGCACAGGGGGAGTACACCGGGGAGCTGTTTTTT
CDR3aa: CASSLVLAQGEYTGELFF

v_gene: TRBV15
d_gene: TRBD2
j_gene: TRBJ2-1
abundance: few
CDR3nt: TGTGCCACCTCCCTGGGGGGAGCGGGGGGCGTGGGTTCCTACAATGAGCAGTTCTTC
CDR3aa: CATSLGGAGGVGSYNEQFF

v_gene: TRBV15
d_gene: NA
j_gene: TRBJ2-7
abundance: NA
CDR3nt: TGTGCCACCAGCAGAGCATACAGCGAGCAGTACTTC
CDR3aa: CATSRAYSEQYF

v_gene: TRBV30
d_gene: TRBD1
j_gene: TRBJ1-2
abundance: few
CDR3nt: TGTGCCTGGAGAACCAGGGGGCGCTTGGATGGCTACACCTTC
CDR3aa: CAWRTRGRLDGYTF

v_gene: TRBV15
d_gene: TRBD2
j_gene: TRBJ2-1
abundance: NA
CDR3nt: TGTGCCACCAGCAGAGTGGGTAGCGGGGCTCTTGAGCAGTTCTTC
CDR3aa: CATSRVGSGALEQFF

v_gene: TRBV7-9
d_gene: NA
j_gene: TRBJ1-3
abundance: NA
CDR3nt: TGTGCCAGCAGCTTAGTACCAGCTTTGACCATATATTTT
CDR3aa: CASSLVPALTIYF

v_gene: TRBV4-1
d_gene: NA
j_gene: TRBJ1-1
abundance: NA
CDR3nt: TGCGCCAGCAGCCAAGAATCGGGACAGAACACTGAAGCTTTCTTT
CDR3aa: CASSQESGQNTEAFF

v_gene: TRBV19
d_gene: NA
j_gene: TRBJ1-1
abundance: once
CDR3nt: TGTGCCAGTAGAAGCACAGCGACGAACACTGAAGCTTTCTTT
CDR3aa: CASRSTATNTEAFF